The source of this T cell receptor (beta chain) is a study of shared clonotypes between healthy human individuals. General study results and limits: Larger richness was generally estimated for naive than memory subsets.

Sequencing used immunoSEQ multiplex PCR; TCRdb keeps in-frame clones, though not all of them. The sample yields about 590,000 clones, around 95% seen once. Remarks on this clone: Antigen: not known.

CD45RO-negative cells were positively selected for CCR7, leaving out terminally differentiated effector memory CD45RA+ cells. CDR1 is GTSNPN, CDR2 SVGIG, per germline (reference sequence). The CDR3 runs to 15 residues. Germline trimming cut 2 bases from V and 2 bases from J; bases unmatched to any gene: 4. The rearrangement links TRBV30 to TRBJ2-2; 8 bases line up with TRBD1. Sample: naive CD8+ T cells sorted from blood. This clonotype originated in a woman aged 30 to 39 in good health. For the CDR3, the DNA is TGTGCCTGGAGTCCAGGACAGGGTAACACCGGGGAGCTGTTTTTT. It specifies CAWSPGQGNTGELFF. The full variable domain, completed using reference TRBV30 and TRBJ2-2, is SQTIHQWPATLVQPVGSPLSLECTVEGTSNPNLYWYRQAAGRGLQLLFYSVGIGQISSEVPQNLSASRPQDRQFILSSKKLLLSDSGFYLCAWSPGQGNTGELFFGEGSRLTVL.